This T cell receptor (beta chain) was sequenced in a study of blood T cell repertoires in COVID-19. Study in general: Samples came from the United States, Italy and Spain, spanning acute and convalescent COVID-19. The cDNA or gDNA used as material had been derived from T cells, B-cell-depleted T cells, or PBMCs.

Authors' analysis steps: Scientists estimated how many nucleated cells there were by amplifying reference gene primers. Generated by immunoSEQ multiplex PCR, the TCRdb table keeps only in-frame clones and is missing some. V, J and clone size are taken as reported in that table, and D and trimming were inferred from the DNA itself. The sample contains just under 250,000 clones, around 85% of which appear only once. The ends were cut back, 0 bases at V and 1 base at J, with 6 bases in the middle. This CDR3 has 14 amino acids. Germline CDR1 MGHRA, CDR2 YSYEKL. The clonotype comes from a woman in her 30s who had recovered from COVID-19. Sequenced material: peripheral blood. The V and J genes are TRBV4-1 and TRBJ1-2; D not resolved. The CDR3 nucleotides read TGCGCCAGCAGCCAAGATAGCCTTAACTATGGCTACACCTTC. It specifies CASSQDSLNYGYTF.